The source of this T cell receptor (beta chain) is a study of T cells in Graves' hyperthyroidism and ophthalmopathy. Study background: Before any treatment, at initial diagnosis, peripheral blood was collected.

This clonotype came up many times. Its antigen is unknown. The TCR beta CDR3 regions underwent amplification using RNA transcripts as the source. First-round RT-PCR with HTBI primers amplified the TCR CDR3 region. In TCRdb, the multiplex PCR reads were re-called with MiXCR into one record per CDR3 protein. The data contain more than 550,000 distinct CDR3 sequences, around a sixth of them seen just once; the ten biggest clones take up 16%. Findings and limits, study-wide: Blood samples included most of the expanded thyroid clonotypes exceeding 0.001.

Germline V gene lookup returns CDR1 SGHVS and CDR2 FNYEAQ. Trimming cost V 2 bases and J 3 bases; bases outside gene matches: 9. There are 16 residues in the CDR3. At first hyperthyroidism diagnosis, before any ophthalmopathy symptoms, the blood sample was collected. Sequencing was done on a sample of blood. The TCR was taken from a woman aged 45-65 years with Graves' hyperthyroidism that later progressed to Graves' ophthalmopathy. The V call is TRBV7-6, the J call TRBJ2-7, with 8 bases fitting TRBD1. CDR3 in amino acids: CASSLKPGTGVYEQYF. Here the CDR3 DNA reads TGTGCCAGCAGCTTAAAGCCCGGGACAGGAGTCTACGAGCAGTACTTC.